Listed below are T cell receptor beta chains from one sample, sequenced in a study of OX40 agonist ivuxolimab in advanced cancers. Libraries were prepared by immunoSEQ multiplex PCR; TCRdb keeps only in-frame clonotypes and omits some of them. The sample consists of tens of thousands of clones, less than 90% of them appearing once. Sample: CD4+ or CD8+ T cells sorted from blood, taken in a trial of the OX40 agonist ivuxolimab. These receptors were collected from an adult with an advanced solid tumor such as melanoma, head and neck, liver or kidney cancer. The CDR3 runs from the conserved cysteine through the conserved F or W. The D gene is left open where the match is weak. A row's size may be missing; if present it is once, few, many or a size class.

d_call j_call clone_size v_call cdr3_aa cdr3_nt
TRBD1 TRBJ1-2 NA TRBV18 CASSPAGTGITYGYTF TGTGCCAGCTCCCCAGCCGGGACAGGGATTACCTATGGCTACACCTTC
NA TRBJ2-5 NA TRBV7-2 CASRPQGGRQETQYF TGTGCCAGCAGACCACAGGGGGGGCGGCAAGAGACCCAGTACTTC
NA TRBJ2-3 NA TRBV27 CASGIGTYTQYF TGTGCCAGCGGCATAGGAACCTATACGCAGTATTTT
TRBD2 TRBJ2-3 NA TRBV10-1 CASSEAGASTDTQYF TGCGCCAGCAGTGAGGCGGGAGCAAGCACAGATACGCAGTATTTT
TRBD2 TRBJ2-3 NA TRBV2 CASRGTSGWADTQYF TGTGCCAGCAGGGGGACTAGCGGCTGGGCAGATACGCAGTATTTT
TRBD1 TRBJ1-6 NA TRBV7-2 CASSTTGGSSYNSPLHF TGTGCCAGCAGCACCACAGGGGGTAGCTCCTATAATTCACCCCTCCACTTT
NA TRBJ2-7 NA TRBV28 CASSLEVYEQYF TGTGCCAGCAGTTTGGAAGTATACGAGCAGTACTTC
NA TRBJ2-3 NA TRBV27 CASSPASWGTQYF TGTGCCAGCAGCCCAGCGAGCTGGGGTACGCAGTATTTT
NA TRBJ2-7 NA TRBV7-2 CASSFPSVGQYF TGTGCCAGCAGCTTTCCTAGCGTGGGGCAGTACTTC
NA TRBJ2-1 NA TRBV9 CASSRGGLSYNEQFF TGTGCCAGCAGCCGAGGGGGACTCTCCTACAATGAGCAGTTCTTC
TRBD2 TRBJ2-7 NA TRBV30 CAWSSGGYEQYF TGTGCCTGGAGTTCGGGGGGCTACGAGCAGTACTTC
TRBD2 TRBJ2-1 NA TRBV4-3 CASSQPGGVYNEQFF TGCGCCAGCAGCCAGCCTGGGGGGGTTTACAATGAGCAGTTCTTC
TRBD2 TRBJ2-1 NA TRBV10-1 CASRPGLAGSYNEQFF TGCGCCAGCAGACCGGGACTAGCGGGCTCCTACAATGAGCAGTTCTTC
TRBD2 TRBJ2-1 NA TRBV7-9 CASSLAGGPAEQFF TGTGCCAGCAGCTTAGCGGGAGGGCCTGCTGAGCAGTTCTTC
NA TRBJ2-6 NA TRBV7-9 CASSPDTGFKGANVLTF TGTGCCAGCAGCCCCGATACAGGGTTTAAGGGGGCCAACGTCCTGACTTTC
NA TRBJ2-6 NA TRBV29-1 CSATPASGANVLTF TGCAGCGCGACCCCAGCCTCTGGGGCCAACGTCCTGACTTTC
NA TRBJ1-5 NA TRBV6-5 CASSYSSRGAHQPQHF TGTGCCAGCAGTTACTCGAGTAGGGGGGCCCATCAGCCCCAGCATTTT
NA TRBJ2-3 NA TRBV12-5 CASGTTDTQYF TGTGCTAGTGGTACTACAGATACGCAGTATTTT
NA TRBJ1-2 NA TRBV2 CASSGWGGGYTF TGTGCCAGCAGTGGATGGGGCGGCGGCTACACCTTC
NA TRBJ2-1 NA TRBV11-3 CASSTRRSDEQFF TGTGCCAGCAGTACCCGAAGGTCCGATGAGCAGTTCTTC
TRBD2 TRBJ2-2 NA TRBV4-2 CASSQGSGRYTGELFF TGTGCCAGCAGCCAAGGGAGCGGGAGGTACACCGGGGAGCTGTTTTTT
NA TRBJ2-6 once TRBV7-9 CASTRTDSGANVLTF TGTGCCAGCACCAGAACGGACTCTGGGGCCAACGTCCTGACTTTC
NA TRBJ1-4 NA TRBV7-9 CASSPTAATNEKLFF TGTGCCAGCAGCCCCACAGCCGCAACTAATGAAAAACTGTTTTTT
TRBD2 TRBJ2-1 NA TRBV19 CASSIKTSLGNEQFF TGTGCCAGTAGTATAAAGACTAGCTTAGGAAATGAGCAGTTCTTC
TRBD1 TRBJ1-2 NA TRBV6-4 CASREFTGDDYGYTF TGTGCCAGCAGGGAATTTACAGGGGATGACTATGGCTACACCTTC
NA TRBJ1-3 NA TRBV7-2 CASSLGQAGSGNTIYF TGTGCCAGCAGCTTAGGACAGGCCGGCTCTGGAAACACCATATATTTT
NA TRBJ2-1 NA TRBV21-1 CASSKIASRHNEQFF TGTGCCAGCAGCAAAATCGCTAGCCGACACAATGAGCAGTTCTTC
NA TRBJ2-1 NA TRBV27 CASSRTRNSYNEQFF TGTGCCAGCAGTCGGACCCGTAACTCCTACAATGAGCAGTTCTTC
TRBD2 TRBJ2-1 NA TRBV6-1 CASSEGWTSGGSWDEQFF TGTGCCAGCAGTGAGGGATGGACTAGCGGGGGGTCCTGGGATGAGCAGTTCTTC
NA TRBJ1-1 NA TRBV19 CASSQGMNTEAFF TGTGCCAGTAGTCAGGGCATGAACACTGAAGCTTTCTTT